The T cell receptor beta chain under discussion was sequenced for a study of blood T cell repertoires in COVID-19 (dated by TCRdb to 2019 to 2021). For context, the study as a whole: The collaborator samples originated in the United States, Italy and Spain and spanned the acute and convalescent phases of COVID-19. The material from the prospective study consisted of cDNA or gDNA derived from T cells, B-cell-depleted T cells, or PBMCs. HLA class I and class II types, where available, came from metadata supplied by the sample provider rather than from assay-based typing. Deeply sampled blood TCRbeta repertoires from subjects exposed to, actively infected with, or recovered from COVID-19 were included in the dataset. Nearly every sample came with metadata listing a de-identified subject ID, COVID-19 status, age in years and sex. The repertoires were released in a freely available public database meant as a resource for research on the immune response to SARS-CoV-2. The samples were drawn from two sources: the first 160 participants of the ongoing ImmuneRACE study, and 1,000 to 1,500 subjects contributed by 6 global collaborators.

Broader findings and caveats from the paper: The amount of clinical and demographic metadata varied by source and participant and was provided uncurated.

TCRbeta CDR3 regions were amplified from genomic DNA using the immunoSEQ Assay, a bias-controlled multiplex PCR. In the authors' own workflow: Nucleated cell counts per sample were estimated from amplification of reference gene primers within the assay. To quantify the absolute abundance of each unique TCRbeta CDR3 rearrangement, sequence reads were collapsed and filtered. For each sample, productive Simpson clonality was calculated as the square root of Simpson's diversity index across productive rearrangements. TCRdb's version of the immuneACCESS table is confined to in-frame rearrangements and falls short of the full clone set. An unresolved V gene accounts for under half of the shortfall where checked; the remainder is of unknown origin. V and J calls and clone size are given by that table; D and trimming were obtained from the DNA. The sample records about 220,000 clones, around 86% of which are singletons. The ten biggest clones cover 2% to 2.5% of the sample.

Samples from volunteer blood donors who had recovered from COVID-19 were contributed by a second Seattle source. Each collaborating institution followed its own protocols to collect whole blood in K2EDTA tubes. For TCRbeta analysis, collaborators shipped samples as frozen whole blood, isolated PBMCs, or DNA extracted from either of those sample types. As for this clone: Its antigen specificity is not known. Per-base quality was not reported, and no clone a single base away is much larger than it.

The sample consisted of peripheral blood. The origin of this receptor is a young man who had recovered from COVID-19.

The CDR3 sequence is CASGSPSGGQETQYF. At the DNA level, the sequence is TGTGCCAGCGGATCCCCTAGCGGGGGTCAAGAGACCCAGTACTTC. The chain employs TRBV9 and TRBJ2-5, and TRBD2 matches 10 of the central bases. CDR1 and CDR2, per the germline V gene, are SGDLS and YYNGEE. The CDR3, cysteine through phenylalanine, is 15 amino acids long. CDR3 DNA only is kept here, 45 bases in frame from base 1. V lost 7 bases and J lost 2 bases, and the count of bases not matched to a germline gene is 8.